This TCR beta chain was documented in a study of cytomegalovirus exposure and HLA in healthy donors. Worth noting for this clone: Its antigen is unknown.

The study's findings and limits: Donor immune exposure was known only as CMV serostatus.

The PCR was carried out with 60 Vbeta primers and 13 Jbeta primers. Some clones are missing from TCRdb's copy, which holds only in-frame ones; the method was immunoSEQ multiplex PCR. The sample yields around 130,000 clones, 65% to 75% seen once. These donors, healthy bone marrow donors, were studied. V gave up 2 bases and J gave up 5 bases, with 13 bases separating them. The CDR3 sequence is 15 residues long. In germline, CDR1 is SGHTA, CDR2 FQGNSA. This clonotype was sampled from a man aged 40-50 years in good health and CMV-seropositive. The chain uses TRBV7-2 and TRBJ1-5; no definite D call. The sequenced material came from PBMCs. The CDR3 reads CASSLTQEFYQPQHF. The CDR3, as DNA: TGTGCCAGCAGCTTAACCCAGGAATTTTATCAGCCCCAGCATTTT. Supplemented by reference TRBV7-2 and TRBJ1-5, the full variable domain reads GAGVSQSPSNKVTEKGKDVELRCDPISGHTALYWYRQSLGQGLEFLIYFQGNSAPDKSGLPSDRFSAERTGGSVSTLTIQRTQQEDSAVYLCASSLTQEFYQPQHFGDGTRLSIL.